The rows below give T cell receptor beta chains drawn from one sample of a study of CD8 T cells in ankylosing spondylitis. TCRdb fed the 5' RACE reads into MiXCR, producing one record per CDR3 protein. The data contain 500,000 to 550,000 distinct CDR3 sequences, roughly 12% of them singletons. Sequences were obtained from blood, either unsorted or a sorted T cell fraction (not recorded which). The source of these receptors is a male donor with ankylosing spondylitis. Both conserved end residues are part of each CDR3. A D gene is named only where the DNA matches it firmly. Some rows have no size entry. The others give once, few or many, or a class for an expanded clone.

J: TRBJ2-2; D: NA; V: TRBV20-1; size: NA; CDR3: CSARDVLVGTGELFF; DNA: TGCAGTGCTAGAGATGTTTTAGTGGGCACCGGGGAGCTGTTTTTT
J: TRBJ2-5; D: NA; V: TRBV4-2; size: few; CDR3: CASSQPTVAETQYF; DNA: TGTGCCAGCAGCCAACCGACAGTGGCAGAGACCCAGTACTTC
J: TRBJ2-3; D: TRBD2; V: TRBV19; size: NA; CDR3: CASRIKGLAGLDTQYF; DNA: TGTGCCAGTAGGATCAAGGGGCTAGCGGGATTGGATACGCAGTATTTT
J: TRBJ2-3; D: NA; V: TRBV7-9; size: few; CDR3: CASSFSIKTSTDTQYF; DNA: TGTGCCAGCAGCTTCTCTATCAAGACTAGCACAGATACGCAGTATTTT
J: TRBJ1-6; D: NA; V: TRBV27; size: NA; CDR3: CASSPFSLSSYNSPLHF; DNA: TGTGCCAGCAGCCCTTTCTCACTAAGCTCCTATAATTCACCCCTCCACTTT
J: TRBJ1-2; D: NA; V: TRBV9; size: NA; CDR3: CASSVRGPGGYTF; DNA: TGTGCCAGCAGCGTACGCGGCCCCGGGGGCTACACCTTC
J: TRBJ2-6; D: NA; V: TRBV5-1; size: NA; CDR3: CASSLWGPGANVLTF; DNA: TGCGCCAGCAGCTTGTGGGGACCTGGGGCCAACGTCCTGACTTTC
J: TRBJ1-4; D: TRBD1; V: TRBV29-1; size: few; CDR3: CSAHLTGANEKLFF; DNA: TGCAGCGCCCACCTGACAGGGGCTAATGAAAAACTGTTTTTT
J: TRBJ2-3; D: NA; V: TRBV4-1; size: NA; CDR3: CASSQGVLFTDTQYF; DNA: TGCGCCAGCAGCCAAGGGGTTCTTTTCACAGATACGCAGTATTTT
J: TRBJ1-1; D: TRBD1; V: TRBV5-5; size: few; CDR3: CASSLYRGNAEAFF; DNA: TGTGCCAGCAGCTTATACAGGGGGAATGCTGAAGCTTTCTTT
J: TRBJ2-7; D: NA; V: TRBV28; size: NA; CDR3: CASSPPVGEQYF; DNA: TGTGCCAGCAGTCCGCCCGTCGGCGAGCAGTACTTC
J: TRBJ2-2; D: NA; V: TRBV7-8; size: NA; CDR3: CASSLVGWSGPGELFF; DNA: TGTGCCAGCAGCTTAGTGGGTTGGAGTGGACCCGGGGAGCTGTTTTTT
J: TRBJ2-1; D: NA; V: TRBV7-9; size: many; CDR3: CASSLVPSEQFF; DNA: TGTGCCAGCAGCTTAGTGCCCAGTGAGCAGTTCTTC
J: TRBJ2-2; D: NA; V: TRBV18; size: NA; CDR3: CASSLVAKGGELFF; DNA: TGTGCCAGCTCACTAGTAGCGAAAGGCGGGGAGCTGTTTTTT
J: TRBJ1-3; D: NA; V: TRBV18; size: NA; CDR3: CASSQGTVLSGNTIYF; DNA: TGTGCCAGCTCCCAGGGGACGGTTCTCTCTGGAAACACCATATATTTT
J: TRBJ1-3; D: NA; V: TRBV15; size: NA; CDR3: CATSRDLGGSGNTIYF; DNA: TGTGCCACCAGCAGAGATCTGGGGGGCTCTGGAAACACCATATATTTT
J: TRBJ2-1; D: TRBD2; V: TRBV10-1; size: many; CDR3: CASSEQREASRLEQFF; DNA: TGCGCCAGCAGTGAGCAGCGGGAGGCCTCCCGCCTTGAGCAGTTCTTC
J: TRBJ2-6; D: TRBD2; V: TRBV20-1; size: many; CDR3: CSASLAGVAGANVLTF; DNA: TGCAGTGCTAGTCTAGCGGGAGTAGCTGGGGCCAACGTCCTGACTTTC
J: TRBJ2-1; D: TRBD2; V: TRBV20-1; size: NA; CDR3: CSAWTSGRDNEQFF; DNA: TGCAGTGCATGGACTAGCGGGAGAGACAATGAGCAGTTCTTC
J: TRBJ2-2; D: NA; V: TRBV25-1; size: NA; CDR3: CASSDRVPNTGELFF; DNA: TGTGCCAGCAGTGACAGGGTCCCGAACACCGGGGAGCTGTTTTTT